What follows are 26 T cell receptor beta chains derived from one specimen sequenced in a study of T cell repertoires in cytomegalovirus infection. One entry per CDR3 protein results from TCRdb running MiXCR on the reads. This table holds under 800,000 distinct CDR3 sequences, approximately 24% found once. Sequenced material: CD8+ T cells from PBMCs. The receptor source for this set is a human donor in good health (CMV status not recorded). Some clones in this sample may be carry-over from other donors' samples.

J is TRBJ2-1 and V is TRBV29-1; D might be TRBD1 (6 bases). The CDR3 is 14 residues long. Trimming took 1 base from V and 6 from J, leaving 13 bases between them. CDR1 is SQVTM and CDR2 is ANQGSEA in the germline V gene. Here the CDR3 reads CSVEGYRVGNEQFF. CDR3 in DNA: TGCAGCGTTGAAGGCTACAGGGTGGGCAATGAGCAGTTCTTC.

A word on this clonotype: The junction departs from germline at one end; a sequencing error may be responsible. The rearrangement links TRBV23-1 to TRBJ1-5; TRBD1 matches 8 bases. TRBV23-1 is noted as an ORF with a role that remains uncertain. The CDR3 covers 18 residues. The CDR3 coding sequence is TGCGCCAGCAGTCAATCCAGGACAGGGATGGGCAGCAGTCAGCCCCAGCATTTT. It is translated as CASSQSRTGMGSSQPQHF.

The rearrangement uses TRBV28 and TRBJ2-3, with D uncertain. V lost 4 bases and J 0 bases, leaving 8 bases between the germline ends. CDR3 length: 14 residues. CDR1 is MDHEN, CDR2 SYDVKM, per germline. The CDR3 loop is CASSSTLSTDTQYF. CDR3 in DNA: TGTGCCAGCAGTTCGACCCTTAGCACAGATACGCAGTATTTT.

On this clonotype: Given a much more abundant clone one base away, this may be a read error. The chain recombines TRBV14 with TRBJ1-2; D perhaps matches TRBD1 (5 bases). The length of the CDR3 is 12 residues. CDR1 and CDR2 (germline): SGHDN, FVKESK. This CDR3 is CANSQGTYGYTF. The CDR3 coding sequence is TGTGCCAACAGCCAAGGGACTTATGGCTACACCTTC.

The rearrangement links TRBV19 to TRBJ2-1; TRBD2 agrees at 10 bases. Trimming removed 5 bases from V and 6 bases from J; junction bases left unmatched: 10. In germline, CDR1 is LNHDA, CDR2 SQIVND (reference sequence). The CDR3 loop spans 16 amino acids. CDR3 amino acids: CASSPRSAGGGNEQFF. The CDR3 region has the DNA TGTGCCAGTAGTCCAAGATCAGCGGGGGGGGGCAATGAGCAGTTCTTC.

CDR3 coding DNA: TGTGCCAGCAGCTTAGCCTACGGGCTGGCCCACGAAAAACTGTTTTTT. This gives the protein CASSLAYGLAHEKLFF. The chain links TRBV7-9 to TRBJ1-4; D unresolved. There are 16 residues in the CDR3. Trimming removed 0 bases from V and 8 bases from J, with 16 bases in between. The germline V gene encodes CDR1 SEHNR and CDR2 FQNEAQ (reference sequence).

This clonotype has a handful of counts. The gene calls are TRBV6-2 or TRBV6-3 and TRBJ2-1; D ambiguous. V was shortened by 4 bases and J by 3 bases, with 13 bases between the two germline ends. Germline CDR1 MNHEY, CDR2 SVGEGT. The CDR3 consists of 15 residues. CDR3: CASSLRENHYNEQFF. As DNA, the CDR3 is TGTGCCAGCAGTTTAAGGGAAAATCACTACAATGAGCAGTTCTTC.

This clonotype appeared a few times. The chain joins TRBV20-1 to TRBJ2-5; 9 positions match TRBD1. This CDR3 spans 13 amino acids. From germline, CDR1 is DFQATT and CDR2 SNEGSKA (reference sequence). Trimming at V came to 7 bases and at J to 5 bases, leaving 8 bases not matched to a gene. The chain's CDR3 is CSVRGTGRETQYF. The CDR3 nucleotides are TGCAGTGTACGAGGGACAGGGCGGGAGACCCAGTACTTC.

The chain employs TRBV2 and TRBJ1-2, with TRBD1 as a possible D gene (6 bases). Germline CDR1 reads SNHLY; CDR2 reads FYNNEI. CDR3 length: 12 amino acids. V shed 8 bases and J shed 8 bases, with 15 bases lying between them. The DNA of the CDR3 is TGTGCCAGCTTCCCAGGGGTTAGCGGCTACACCTTC. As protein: CASFPGVSGYTF.

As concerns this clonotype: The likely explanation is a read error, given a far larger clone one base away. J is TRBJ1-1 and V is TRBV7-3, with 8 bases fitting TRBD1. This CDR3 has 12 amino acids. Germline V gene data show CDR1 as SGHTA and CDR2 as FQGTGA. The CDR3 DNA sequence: TGTGCCAGCAGCCCAGGGGGCACTGAATCTTTCTTT. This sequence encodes CASSPGGTESFF.

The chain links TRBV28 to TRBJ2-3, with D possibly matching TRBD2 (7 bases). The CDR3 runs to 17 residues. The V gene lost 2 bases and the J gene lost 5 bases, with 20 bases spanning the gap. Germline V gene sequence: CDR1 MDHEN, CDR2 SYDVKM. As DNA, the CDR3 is TGTGCCAGCAGTTTACCCTCTTGGGGGGGGGCGGGAGATACGCAGTATTTT. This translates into CASSLPSWGGAGDTQYF.

CDR3 amino acids: CASSFGRGNQPQHF. The CDR3 DNA reads as TGTGCCAGCAGCTTTGGACGGGGGAATCAGCCCCAGCATTTT. The chain joins TRBV7-2 to TRBJ1-5, with TRBD1 as a possible D gene (5 bases). V was trimmed by 3 bases and J by 4 bases, leaving 10 bases between them. Germline CDR1 and CDR2: SGHTA and FQGNSA. The CDR3 has 14 amino acids.

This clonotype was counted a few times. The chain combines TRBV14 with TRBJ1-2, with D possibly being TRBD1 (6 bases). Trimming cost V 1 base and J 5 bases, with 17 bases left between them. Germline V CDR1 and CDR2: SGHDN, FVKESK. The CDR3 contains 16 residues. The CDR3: CASSQGDQGTLYGYTF. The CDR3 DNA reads TGTGCCAGCAGCCAAGGAGACCAGGGGACTCTATATGGCTACACCTTC.

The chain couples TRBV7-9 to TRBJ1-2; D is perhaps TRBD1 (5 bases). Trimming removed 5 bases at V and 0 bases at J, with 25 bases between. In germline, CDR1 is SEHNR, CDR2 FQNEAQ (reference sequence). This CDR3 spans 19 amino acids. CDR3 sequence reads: CASSPRLARQSGANYGYTF. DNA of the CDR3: TGTGCCAGCAGCCCCCGTTTAGCCCGACAGAGTGGAGCTAACTATGGCTACACCTTC.

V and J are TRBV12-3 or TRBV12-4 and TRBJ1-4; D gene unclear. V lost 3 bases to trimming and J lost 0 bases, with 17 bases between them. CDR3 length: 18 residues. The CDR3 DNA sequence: TGTGCCAGCAGTTTCGTGGCAGGCCTGAAGACAACTAATGAAAAACTGTTTTTT. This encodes CASSFVAGLKTTNEKLFF.

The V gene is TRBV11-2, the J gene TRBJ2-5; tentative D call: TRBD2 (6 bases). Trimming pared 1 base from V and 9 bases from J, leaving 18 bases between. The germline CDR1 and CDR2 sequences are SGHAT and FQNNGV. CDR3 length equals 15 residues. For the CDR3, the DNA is TGTGCCAGCAGCTTAGCCGGGAACAGCGGAGGGGCCCAGTACTTC. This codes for CASSLAGNSGGAQYF. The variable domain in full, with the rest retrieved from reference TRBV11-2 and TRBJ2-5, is EAGVAQSPRYKIIEKRQSVAFWCNPISGHATLYWYQQILGQGPKLLIQFQNNGVVDDSQLPKDRFSAERLKGVDSTLKIQPAKLEDSAVYLCASSLAGNSGGAQYFGPGTRLLVL.

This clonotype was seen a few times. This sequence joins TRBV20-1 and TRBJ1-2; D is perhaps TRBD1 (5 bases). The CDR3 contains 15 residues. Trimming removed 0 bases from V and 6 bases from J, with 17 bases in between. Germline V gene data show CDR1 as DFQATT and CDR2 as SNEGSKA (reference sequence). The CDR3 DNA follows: TGCAGTGCTAGAGATTATGCACAGGATCTTGATGGCTACACCTTC. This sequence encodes CSARDYAQDLDGYTF.

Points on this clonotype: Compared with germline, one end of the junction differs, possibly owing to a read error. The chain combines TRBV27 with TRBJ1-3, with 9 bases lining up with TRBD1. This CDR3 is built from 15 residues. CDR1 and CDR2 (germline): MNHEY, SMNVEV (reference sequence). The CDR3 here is CASIGQGRSGNTVYF. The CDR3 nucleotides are TGTGCCAGCATTGGACAGGGGCGCTCTGGAAACACCGTATATTTT.

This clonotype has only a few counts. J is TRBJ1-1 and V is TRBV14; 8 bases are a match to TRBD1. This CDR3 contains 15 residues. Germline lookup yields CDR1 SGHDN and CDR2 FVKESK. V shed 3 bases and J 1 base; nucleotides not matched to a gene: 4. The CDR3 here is CASSHPTGANTEAFF. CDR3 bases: TGTGCCAGCAGCCACCCGACAGGGGCGAACACTGAAGCTTTCTTT.

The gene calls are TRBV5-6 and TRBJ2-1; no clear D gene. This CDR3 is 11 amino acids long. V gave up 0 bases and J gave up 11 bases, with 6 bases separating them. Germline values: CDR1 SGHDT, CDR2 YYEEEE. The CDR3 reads CASSLAEQQFF. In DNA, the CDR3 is TGTGCCAGCAGCTTGGCGGAGCAGCAGTTCTTC.

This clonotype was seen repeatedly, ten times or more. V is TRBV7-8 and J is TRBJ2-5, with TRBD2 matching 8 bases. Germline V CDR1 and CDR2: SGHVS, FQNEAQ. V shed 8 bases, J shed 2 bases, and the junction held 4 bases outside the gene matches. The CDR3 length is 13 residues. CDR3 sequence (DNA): TGTGCCAGCGTCCGGGGGGGACAAGAGACCCAGTACTTC. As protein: CASVRGGQETQYF.

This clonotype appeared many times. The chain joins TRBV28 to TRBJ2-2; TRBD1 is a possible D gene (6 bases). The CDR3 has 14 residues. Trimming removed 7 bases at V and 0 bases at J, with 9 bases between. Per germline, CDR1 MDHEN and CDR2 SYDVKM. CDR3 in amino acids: CASTGTPNTGELFF. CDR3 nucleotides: TGTGCCAGCACCGGGACACCGAACACCGGGGAGCTGTTTTTT.

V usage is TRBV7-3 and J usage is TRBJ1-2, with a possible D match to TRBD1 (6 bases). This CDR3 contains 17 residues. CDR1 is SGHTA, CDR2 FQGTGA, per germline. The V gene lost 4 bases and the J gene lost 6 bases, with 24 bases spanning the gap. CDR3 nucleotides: TGTGCCAGCAGCTCCCATGGGGGCAGGGCCAGCACAGATGGCTACACCTTC. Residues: CASSSHGGRASTDGYTF.

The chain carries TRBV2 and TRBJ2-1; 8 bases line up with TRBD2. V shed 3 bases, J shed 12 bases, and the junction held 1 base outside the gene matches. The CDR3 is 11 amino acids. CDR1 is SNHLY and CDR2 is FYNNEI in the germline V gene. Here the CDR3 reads CASSDGGGQFF. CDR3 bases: TGTGCCAGCAGTGACGGGGGGGGGCAGTTCTTC.

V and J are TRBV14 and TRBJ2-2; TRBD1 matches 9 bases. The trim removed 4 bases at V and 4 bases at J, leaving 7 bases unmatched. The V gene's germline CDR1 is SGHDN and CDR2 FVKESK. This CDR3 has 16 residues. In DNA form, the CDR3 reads TGTGCCAGCAGCCCACAGGGACAGGGAAGCACCGGGGAGCTGTTTTTT. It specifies CASSPQGQGSTGELFF.

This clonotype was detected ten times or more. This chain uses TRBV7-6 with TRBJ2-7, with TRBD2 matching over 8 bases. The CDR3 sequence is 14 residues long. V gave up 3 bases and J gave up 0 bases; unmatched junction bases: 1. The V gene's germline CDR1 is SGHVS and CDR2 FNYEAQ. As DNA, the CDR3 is TGTGCCAGCAGCTTCGGGGGGGACTCCTACGAGCAGTACTTC. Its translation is CASSFGGDSYEQYF.